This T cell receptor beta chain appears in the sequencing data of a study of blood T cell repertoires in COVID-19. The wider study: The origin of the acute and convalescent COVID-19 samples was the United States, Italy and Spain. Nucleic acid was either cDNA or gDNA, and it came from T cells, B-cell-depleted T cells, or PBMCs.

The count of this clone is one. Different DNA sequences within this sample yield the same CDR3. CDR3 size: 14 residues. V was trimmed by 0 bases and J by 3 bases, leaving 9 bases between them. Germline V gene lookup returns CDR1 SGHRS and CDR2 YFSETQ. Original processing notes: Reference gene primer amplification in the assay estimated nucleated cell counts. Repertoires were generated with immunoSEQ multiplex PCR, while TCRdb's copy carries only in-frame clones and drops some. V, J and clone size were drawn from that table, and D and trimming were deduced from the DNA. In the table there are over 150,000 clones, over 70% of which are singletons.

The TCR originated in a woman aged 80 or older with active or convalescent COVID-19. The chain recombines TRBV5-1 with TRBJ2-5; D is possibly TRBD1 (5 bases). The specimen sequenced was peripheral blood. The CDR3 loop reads CASSLAGREETQYF. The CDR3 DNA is TGCGCCAGCAGCTTGGCTGGCAGGGAAGAGACCCAGTACTTC.